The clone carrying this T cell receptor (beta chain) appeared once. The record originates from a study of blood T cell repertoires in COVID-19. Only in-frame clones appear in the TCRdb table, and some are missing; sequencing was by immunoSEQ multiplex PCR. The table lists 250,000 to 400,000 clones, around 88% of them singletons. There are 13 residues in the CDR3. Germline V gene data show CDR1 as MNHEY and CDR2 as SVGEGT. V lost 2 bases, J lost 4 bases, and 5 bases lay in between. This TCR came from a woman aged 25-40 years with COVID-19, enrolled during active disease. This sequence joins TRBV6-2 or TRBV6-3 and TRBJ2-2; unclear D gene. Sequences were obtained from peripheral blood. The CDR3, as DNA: TGTGCCAGCAGTTACATATTCACCGGGGAGCTGTTTTTT. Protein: CASSYIFTGELFF.